The next 22 T cell receptor beta chains were all read from a single sample in a study of human T cells and chemical hapten exposure. TCRdb reprocessed the RACE reads via MiXCR and lists one record per CDR3 protein. The sample has 180,000 or so distinct CDR3 sequences; about 20% are singletons. Time point: patch test 1, 2 weeks after DPC sensitization. The treatment: therapeutic diphenylcyclopropenone sensitization with weekly scalp DPC. The sequencing used whole blood, collected in connection with sensitization to the hapten diphenylcyclopropenone (DPC). The receptors stem from a woman between 50 and 59 years old with alopecia areata. Some clones in this sample may be carry-over from other donors' samples.

The chain has TRBV6-2 or TRBV6-3 and TRBJ2-1; tentatively, D is TRBD2 (6 bases). The length of the CDR3 is 12 residues. Germline CDR1 MNHEY, CDR2 SVGEGT. V gave up 7 bases and J gave up 8 bases, with 12 bases separating them. The CDR3 sequence: CASTPPGDEQFF. As DNA, the CDR3 is TGTGCCAGCACCCCCCCGGGGGATGAGCAGTTCTTC.

Ten or more counts support this clonotype. The J gene is TRBJ1-1, the V gene TRBV28, with D perhaps TRBD1 (6 bases). CDR3 length equals 13 residues. Germline CDR1 and CDR2: MDHEN and SYDVKM. Trimming cost V 6 bases and J 4 bases, with 12 bases left between them. The CDR3 here is CASSPGVRTEAFF. The CDR3 nucleotides read TGTGCCAGCAGCCCAGGGGTCCGCACTGAAGCTTTCTTT. Drawing the rest from reference TRBV28 and TRBJ1-1, the complete variable domain is DVKVTQSSRYLVKRTGEKVFLECVQDMDHENMFWYRQDPGLGLRLIYFSYDVKMKEKGDIPEGYSVSREKKERFSLILESASTNQTSMYLCASSPGVRTEAFFGQGTRLTVV.

The rearrangement uses TRBV7-2 and TRBJ2-1, with a possible D match to TRBD2 (5 bases). The CDR3 loop spans 16 amino acids. Trimming removed 0 bases from V and 10 bases from J, with 19 bases in between. Germline V gives CDR1 SGHTA, CDR2 FQGNSA. The CDR3: CASSLAVGAPSQEQFF. CDR3 DNA sequence: TGTGCCAGCAGCTTAGCAGTGGGAGCCCCCTCTCAAGAGCAGTTCTTC.

The rearrangement uses TRBV5-1 and TRBJ2-1; 7 bases fit TRBD1. The germline V gene encodes CDR1 SGHRS and CDR2 YFSETQ. This CDR3 is 13 amino acids long. V gave up 0 bases and J gave up 10 bases; unmatched junction bases: 4. In DNA form, the CDR3 reads TGCGCCAGCAGCTTGGAGCAGGACAGGGAGCAGTTCTTC. Translating gives CASSLEQDREQFF.

The sample holds one count of this clonotype. The chain combines TRBV4-2 with TRBJ2-1; 11 bases line up with TRBD2. Germline values: CDR1 LGHNA, CDR2 YNFKEQ. V gave up 4 bases and J gave up 6 bases; unmatched junction bases: 5. This CDR3 spans 15 amino acids. In nucleotides, the CDR3 is TGTGCCAGCAGCCCTACTAGCGGGAGAAGCAATGAGCAGTTCTTC. Amino acid sequence: CASSPTSGRSNEQFF.

The chain combines TRBV7-8 with TRBJ2-1; D not certain. Germline V gene lookup returns CDR1 SGHVS and CDR2 FQNEAQ. Between the trimmed V and J ends, which lost 3 bases and 4 bases, there was a span of 13 bases. This CDR3 has 15 amino acids. The CDR3 region has the DNA TGTGCCAGCAGCTTGCCTCAAACCATGTACAATGAGCAGTTCTTC. Translated: CASSLPQTMYNEQFF.

The gene calls are TRBV12-3 or TRBV12-4 and TRBJ2-1, with D hard to call. Between the trimmed V and J ends, which lost 2 bases and 10 bases, there was a span of 18 bases. CDR3 length: 15 amino acids. CDR3 coding DNA: TGTGCCAGCAGTTTATTAACGGGCCCTCTTGGGGAGCAGTTCTTC. It yields the protein CASSLLTGPLGEQFF.

This clonotype has just a few counts. The rearrangement links TRBV3-1 to TRBJ2-2; TRBD2 agrees at 8 bases. J gave up 0 bases and V 6 bases, and 6 bases lay outside the gene matches. CDR3 size: 16 residues. The germline gives CDR1 LGHDT, CDR2 YNNKEL (reference sequence). CDR3 coding DNA: TGTGCCAGCAGACATTCGACTAGCGCGAACACCGGGGAGCTGTTTTTT. This gives the protein CASRHSTSANTGELFF.

This chain joins TRBV7-9 and TRBJ2-7, with TRBD2 identical over 14 bases. The CDR3 spans 20 residues. The junction had 14 bases not matched to a gene; V was cut back by 4 bases and J by 0 bases. CDR1 and CDR2 from the germline V gene are SEHNR and FQNEAQ (reference sequence). The CDR3 DNA sequence: TGTGCCAGCAGCTCAGAGACCCCGGGACTAGCGGGAGCTCTCTCCTACGAGCAGTACTTC. Residues: CASSSETPGLAGALSYEQYF.

V gene TRBV25-1 combines with J gene TRBJ1-6; no clear D gene. With 6 bases removed from V and 9 bases from J, the gap between germline ends came to 18 bases. The CDR3 is 15 amino acids. The germline CDR1 and CDR2 sequences are MGHDK and SYGVNS. CDR3 protein: CASSPLDGSSSPLHF. In nucleotides, the CDR3 is TGTGCCAGCAGCCCCTTAGACGGTAGTAGTTCACCCCTCCACTTT. The whole variable domain, filled in from reference TRBV25-1 and TRBJ1-6, reads EADIYQTPRYLVIGTGKKITLECSQTMGHDKMYWYQQDPGMELHLIHYSYGVNSTEKGDLSSESTVSRIRTEHFPLTLESARPSHTSQYLCASSPLDGSSSPLHFGNGTRLTVT.

This clonotype was found many times. The chain carries TRBV29-1 and TRBJ2-3, with 9 bases identical to TRBD1. The germline gives CDR1 SQVTM, CDR2 ANQGSEA. Unmatched junction bases numbered 1, after V lost 3 bases and J lost 6 bases. This CDR3 is 12 amino acids long. This CDR3 reads CSVETGGDTQYF. The CDR3 bases are TGCAGCGTTGAGACAGGGGGGGATACGCAGTATTTT.

This clonotype has only one observation. The chain couples TRBV5-1 to TRBJ1-1; tentative D call: TRBD1 (6 bases). V was cut by 0 bases and J by 0 bases, with 12 bases left in between. Germline CDR1 and CDR2: SGHRS and YFSETQ. The CDR3 runs 16 residues. In nucleotides, the CDR3 is TGCGCCAGCAGCTTGGAGGGGGGGGCCTTGAACACTGAAGCTTTCTTT. Amino acids: CASSLEGGALNTEAFF.

CDR3 loop: CASSLDRGRKTQYF. The CDR3 coding sequence is TGTGCCAGCAGCCTAGACAGGGGGCGGAAGACCCAGTACTTC. The chain joins TRBV6-6 to TRBJ2-5, with TRBD1 identical over 10 bases. With 6 bases clipped from V and 6 bases from J, the junction kept 7 bases outside the gene matches. This CDR3 spans 14 amino acids. Germline V gives CDR1 MNHNY, CDR2 SVGAGI (reference sequence).

The chain couples TRBV12-3 or TRBV12-4 to TRBJ1-2; D is unresolved. Between the trimmed V and J ends, which lost 2 bases and 8 bases, there was a span of 12 bases. This CDR3 contains 13 residues. CDR3 sequence: CASSLYKGGGYTF. DNA for the CDR3: TGTGCCAGCAGTTTATATAAGGGCGGGGGCTACACCTTC.

The rearrangement joins TRBV6-5 to TRBJ2-1; possible D gene TRBD2, 6 bases. CDR1 MNHEY and CDR2 SVGAGI come from the germline V gene. V lost 6 bases to trimming and J lost 6 bases, with 21 bases between them. This CDR3 region has 16 residues. The CDR3 bases are TGTGCCAGCAGATCCCCCCGCGGGGCTCGCACCAATGAGCAGTTCTTC. Translating gives CASRSPRGARTNEQFF.

This clonotype was seen more than once but under ten times. The chain links TRBV4-1 to TRBJ2-7; 11 nucleotides agree with TRBD1. The CDR3 has 15 residues. J gave up 2 bases and V 3 bases, and 3 bases lay outside the gene matches. Germline CDR1 MGHRA, CDR2 YSYEKL. The CDR3 DNA sequence: TGCGCCAGCAGCCACCGGGACAGGGGGACCTACGAGCAGTACTTC. It is translated as CASSHRDRGTYEQYF.

This clonotype was seen a few times. The genes are TRBV6-5 and TRBJ2-7; tentative D call: TRBD2 (7 bases). This CDR3 is built from 16 residues. Trimming cost V 6 bases and J 4 bases, with 22 bases left between them. The germline gives CDR1 MNHEY, CDR2 SVGAGI. The CDR3 DNA reads TGTGCCAGCAGAAACCCTAGCGGCCAGGGGCTATACGAGCAGTACTTC. It specifies CASRNPSGQGLYEQYF.

The chain uses TRBV7-2 and TRBJ2-7; 7 bases agree with TRBD1. This CDR3 spans 14 amino acids. The V segment lost 5 bases and the J segment 1 base; nucleotides outside the gene matches: 5. Germline loops: CDR1 SGHTA, CDR2 FQGNSA. The CDR3 DNA sequence: TGTGCCAGCAGCCAACGGACAGGATCCTACGAGCAGTACTTC. Protein product: CASSQRTGSYEQYF.

This sequence joins TRBV3-1 and TRBJ2-7; 8 nucleotides agree with TRBD1. The CDR3 contains 13 residues. J gave up 5 bases and V 4 bases, and 4 bases lay outside the gene matches. Germline CDR1 is LGHDT and CDR2 is YNNKEL (reference sequence). The CDR3 DNA is TGTGCCAGCAGCCGGGACAGGATTAACGAGCAGTACTTC. Translated, it gives CASSRDRINEQYF.

This clonotype was seen a handful of times. The genes are TRBV18 and TRBJ2-1, with 9 bases matching TRBD2. In germline, CDR1 is KGHSH, CDR2 LQKENI. This CDR3 has 16 amino acids. Losses at the gene ends were 3 bases for V and 3 bases for J; bases not matched to a gene: 6. CDR3 nucleotide sequence: TGTGCCAGCTCACCCCCACTTAGCGGGAGCTACAATGAGCAGTTCTTC. Its translation is CASSPPLSGSYNEQFF.

J is TRBJ2-5 and V is TRBV11-1; D gene uncertain. This CDR3 contains 15 residues. From germline, CDR1 is SGHAT and CDR2 FQDESV (reference sequence). Trimming pared 4 bases from V and 1 base from J, leaving 13 bases between. CDR3 sequence: CASSSRLRSQETQYF. The CDR3 region has the DNA TGTGCCAGCAGCTCTAGGTTGAGGTCCCAAGAGACCCAGTACTTC.

This chain joins TRBV19 and TRBJ2-5, with 11 bases aligning to TRBD2. The CDR3 covers 15 residues. The ends lost 6 bases at V and 1 base at J; junction bases unmatched: 4. The germline V gene has CDR1 LNHDA and CDR2 SQIVND (reference sequence). As DNA, the CDR3 is TGTGCCAGTAGGGCCGGGACTAGCGGCCAAGAGACCCAGTACTTC. Translated: CASRAGTSGQETQYF.